Listed below are T cell receptor beta chains from one sample, sequenced in a study of shared clonotypes between healthy human individuals. The table came from immunoSEQ multiplex PCR; TCRdb's copy has only in-frame clones and leaves some out. The sample carries roughly 200,000 clones, 65% to 80% recorded once. Sequencing used memory CD4+ T cells sorted from blood. These receptors came from a man aged 25-45 years in good health. CDR3s include the opening cysteine and the closing phenylalanine or tryptophan. D genes are given only for firm matches. For some rows the clone size is stated as once, few or many, or as a class when expanded; others skip it.

j_gene	v_gene	abundance	d_gene	len	CDR3aa	CDR3nt
TRBJ2-1	TRBV7-9	.	TRBD2	16	CASSLGLAGEYNEQFF	TGTGCCAGCAGCTTAGGACTAGCGGGGGAGTACAATGAGCAGTTCTTC
TRBJ2-1	TRBV7-8	.	TRBD2	18	CASRLTHSGRTSRNEQFF	TGTGCCAGCAGACTAACCCATAGCGGGAGGACGTCCCGGAATGAGCAGTTCTTC
TRBJ1-1	TRBV29-1	.	TRBD1	15	CSPYPTGGINTEAFF	TGCAGTCCCTATCCCACAGGGGGCATAAACACTGAAGCTTTCTTT
TRBJ2-1	TRBV7-8	.	.	14	CASSLGGAWNEQFF	TGTGCCAGCAGCTTGGGGGGGGCCTGGAATGAGCAGTTCTTC
TRBJ2-2	TRBV5-1	.	TRBD2	18	CASRPGLGGRVSAGELFF	TGCGCCAGCCGTCCGGGACTAGGGGGACGCGTATCGGCCGGGGAGCTGTTTTTT
TRBJ2-3	TRBV7-9	.	TRBD2	18	CASSSEAGGRRGTDTQYF	TGTGCCAGCAGCTCCGAAGCGGGAGGGCGCCGTGGAACAGATACGCAGTATTTT
TRBJ2-7	TRBV7-2	once	TRBD2	15	CASSFWTSGSNEQYF	TGTGCCAGCAGCTTTTGGACTAGCGGGAGCAACGAGCAGTACTTC
TRBJ2-7	TRBV19	.	.	15	CASSSLSLRSREQYF	TGTGCCAGTAGTAGCCTAAGCCTCCGTTCGAGGGAGCAGTACTTC
TRBJ1-2	TRBV14	.	TRBD1	14	CASSRNQGAGGYTF	TGTGCCAGCAGCCGGAACCAGGGGGCTGGCGGCTACACCTTC
TRBJ1-2	TRBV28	.	.	15	CASSLVRGWNYGYTF	TGTGCCAGCAGTTTAGTCCGGGGGTGGAACTATGGCTACACCTTC
TRBJ2-1	TRBV18	few	TRBD2	16	CASSQNRGASGVEQFF	TGTGCCAGCTCTCAGAACAGGGGAGCTAGCGGGGTTGAGCAGTTCTTC
TRBJ2-1	TRBV4-1	.	.	16	CASSQGFVQGVGEQFF	TGCGCCAGCAGCCAAGGCTTCGTACAGGGAGTAGGTGAGCAGTTCTTC
TRBJ2-7	TRBV6-1	.	.	12	CASRGLDYEQYF	TGTGCCAGCAGGGGACTTGACTACGAGCAGTACTTC
TRBJ2-3	TRBV28	.	.	14	CASTQGFSTDTQYF	TGTGCCAGCACCCAGGGGTTCAGCACAGATACGCAGTATTTT
TRBJ2-7	TRBV7-2	.	.	16	CASSSLTGSRAYEQYF	TGTGCCAGCAGCTCCCTCACAGGGAGTAGGGCCTACGAGCAGTACTTC
TRBJ2-5	TRBV2	few	.	12	CASGRTEETQYF	TGTGCCAGCGGTAGGACAGAAGAGACCCAGTACTTC
TRBJ2-3	TRBV7-3	.	.	12	CASSLGTDTQYF	TGTGCCAGCAGCCTAGGCACAGATACGCAGTATTTT
TRBJ1-2	TRBV29-1	many	.	12	CSVSGGRYAYTF	TGCAGCGTTAGTGGGGGTCGATATGCCTACACCTTC
TRBJ2-7	TRBV7-8	few	.	13	CASSLVSAYEQYF	TGTGCCAGCAGCTTAGTTTCCGCATACGAGCAGTACTTC
TRBJ2-1	TRBV12-2	.	.	16	CASRFPSGGHYNEQFF	TGTGCAAGTCGCTTCCCCTCAGGGGGACACTACAATGAGCAGTTCTTC
TRBJ2-3	TRBV5-5	few	TRBD2	14	CASSSDRGGDTQYF	TGTGCCAGCAGTTCCGATCGGGGGGGAGATACGCAGTATTTT
TRBJ2-1	TRBV5-1	.	TRBD1	15	CASSSGQGDNNEQFF	TGCGCCAGCAGCTCCGGACAGGGGGATAACAATGAGCAGTTCTTC
TRBJ1-5	TRBV29-1	.	TRBD1	15	CSVIERGQNNQPQHF	TGCAGCGTTATTGAAAGGGGACAGAACAATCAGCCCCAGCATTTT
TRBJ1-1	TRBV7-6	.	TRBD1	14	CASSAYRGNTEAFF	TGTGCCAGCAGCGCCTACAGGGGGAACACTGAAGCTTTCTTT
TRBJ2-1	TRBV15	few	TRBD1	16	CATSAPGTGSYNEQFF	TGTGCCACCAGCGCTCCCGGGACAGGGTCCTACAATGAGCAGTTCTTC
TRBJ1-4	TRBV29-1	.	.	12	CSVGLPREKLFF	TGCAGCGTTGGGCTCCCTAGGGAAAAACTGTTTTTT
TRBJ2-5	TRBV11-2	.	.	17	CASSLGAQPTGLETQYF	TGTGCCAGCAGCTTAGGTGCCCAGCCAACCGGGTTGGAGACCCAGTACTTC
TRBJ2-2	TRBV29-1	.	.	14	CSVGLPANTGELFF	TGCAGCGTTGGCCTGCCAGCGAACACCGGGGAGCTGTTTTTT
TRBJ2-5	TRBV11-2	many	.	14	CASSSPRGGETQYF	TGTGCCAGCAGCTCTCCTCGCGGTGGGGAGACCCAGTACTTC
TRBJ1-1	TRBV18	.	.	13	CASSESLNTEAFF	TGTGCCAGCTCTGAGAGCTTGAACACTGAAGCTTTCTTT
TRBJ2-2	TRBV7-8	.	.	14	CASTTGANTGELFF	TGTGCCAGCACGACCGGGGCGAACACCGGGGAGCTGTTTTTT
TRBJ2-3	TRBV9	.	TRBD2	14	CASSVELAGDTQYF	TGTGCCAGCAGCGTAGAGTTAGCGGGGGATACGCAGTATTTT
TRBJ2-6	TRBV10-3	few	.	19	CAIGGLTQRASSGANVLTF	TGTGCCATCGGAGGACTCACACAGCGGGCCAGCTCTGGGGCCAACGTCCTGACTTTC
TRBJ2-2	TRBV6-5	once	.	14	CASSYSLAAGELFF	TGTGCCAGCAGTTACTCGTTGGCAGCCGGGGAGCTGTTTTTT
TRBJ1-1	TRBV2	.	.	14	CASEGVGGQTEAFF	TGTGCCAGCGAAGGCGTTGGGGGACAAACTGAAGCTTTCTTT
TRBJ2-5	TRBV7-6	.	.	16	CASSSFNRKYQETQYF	TGTGCCAGCAGCTCTTTCAACAGAAAGTACCAAGAGACCCAGTACTTC
TRBJ1-5	TRBV2	few	.	13	CASSENSGQPQHF	TGTGCCAGCAGCGAAAACTCAGGGCAGCCCCAGCATTTT
TRBJ1-3	TRBV2	.	.	13	CASSLSLGNTIYF	TGTGCCAGCAGTCTATCCCTCGGAAACACCATATATTTT
TRBJ2-1	TRBV2	.	TRBD1	14	CASTRQGIMNEQFF	TGTGCCAGCACTCGACAGGGCATTATGAATGAGCAGTTCTTC
TRBJ2-5	TRBV11-2	.	.	16	CASSSPGRPAGETQYF	TGTGCCAGCAGCTCCCCGGGGCGGCCAGCGGGCGAGACCCAGTACTTC